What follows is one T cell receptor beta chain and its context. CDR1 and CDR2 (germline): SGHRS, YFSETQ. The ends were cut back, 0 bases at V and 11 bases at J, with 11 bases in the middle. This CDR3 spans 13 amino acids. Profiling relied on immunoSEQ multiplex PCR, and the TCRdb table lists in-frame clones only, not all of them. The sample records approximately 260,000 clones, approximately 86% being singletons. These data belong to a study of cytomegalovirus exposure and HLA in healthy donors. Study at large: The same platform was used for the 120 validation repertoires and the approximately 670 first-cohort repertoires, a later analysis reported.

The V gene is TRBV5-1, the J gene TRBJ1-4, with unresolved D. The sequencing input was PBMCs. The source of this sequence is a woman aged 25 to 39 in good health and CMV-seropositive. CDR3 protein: CASSLDLETKLFF. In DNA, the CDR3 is TGCGCCAGCAGCTTGGATCTAGAGACCAAACTGTTTTTT.